The T cell receptor (beta chain) described here comes from a study of molecular identifiers for immune sequencing clone quantification (dated by TCRdb to 2017 to 2018). Some background on the complete study: For a replicate experiment, the RNA from either 20,000 or 100,000 naive CD8 T cells was divided into five aliquots, and four of those aliquots went on to sequencing. CD8 T cells were used in a methods study to benchmark molecular-identifier clustering-based TCR repertoire sequencing (MIDCIRS) and TCR RNA copy counting.

Libraries of naive CD8 T cells were built from about 20,000 to 1,000,000 sorted cells, with 10%, 30% or 50% of the purified RNA used. On a BD FACSAria II, naive CD8 T cells were FACS-sorted as CD8+CD4-CCR7+CD45RA+ and collected into RLT Plus buffer. To test detection sensitivity, Jurkat RNA equal to approximately ten TCR copies was added to samples of roughly 17,000-1,100,000 naive CD8 T cells. CD8 T cells were enriched using RosetteSep CD8+ T Cell Enrichment Cocktail and Ficoll-Paque, and the enriched cells then underwent ACK red cell lysis. Broad study findings and their caveats: Even against a background of around 900,000 naive CD8 T cells, spiked-in Jurkat TCR RNA amounting to a single cell's worth was reported to be detectable. When barcode sub-clustering was left out, chimeric consensus sequences inflated TCR diversity, with chimeras reaching as high as 47%. Clones above 20 RNA copies held over 97% of molecules in CMV-specific effector cells but under 1% in naive cells. Highly expanded clone sizes could be underestimated if identical TCR molecules share a barcode. Naive libraries contained spiked-in Jurkat TCR RNA (approximately ten copies' worth), which is not part of the donor repertoire. Modeling indicated around 3 TCR RNA copies recovered per cell, compared with around 11 by digital PCR, which implies a capture efficiency of approximately 30%.

This clonotype was counted ten times or more. Its antigen target is currently unknown. A single base separates this from a much larger clone, so it may be a read error. Germline trimming: 4 bases from V, 3 bases from J; junction bases outside gene matches: 13. The CDR3, from cysteine to phenylalanine, totals 17 residues. Here the CDR3 DNA is all that survives: 51 bases in frame from base 1. The germline V gene sets CDR1 to SGHTA and CDR2 to FQGNSA. Library preparation used PCR. The instrument given in TCRdb is Illumina HiSeq 4000. Bulk TCR libraries were prepared as previously described, using TCR primers listed in Table S5. Purification of total RNA was performed with the Qiagen AllPrep DNA/RNA kit. Reads from multiple sequencing runs of the same library were pooled before analysis. Per the authors' processing: Only reads with exact TCR constant sequence were kept, trimmed to 150 nt, and grouped by their 12-nt molecular barcodes. Reads within each barcode group were sub-clustered using a 15% Levenshtein threshold, and quality-weighted consensus sequences were constructed for each RNA molecule. Non-functional sequences were excluded, and lower-count sequences lying one edit away from another sequence were also excluded. Based on fitting two negative binomial distributions, any barcode sub-cluster with under 20% of the maximum read count was discarded. Through fastp at Q25 and MiXCR, TCRdb rebuilt clones from the public reads, retaining in-frame beta chains. Each record represents a unique CDR3 protein, reported with the most common genes and DNA among its rows. The V and J calls come from TCRdb's annotation, not from the publication. In this sample the table shows 65,000 to 70,000 distinct CDR3 sequences, 15% to 20% of which occur a single time. The ten largest clones capture about 1.5% of the sample.

The TCR originated in a human donor in good health. Some libraries in this study had Jurkat cell RNA spiked in. The chain couples TRBV7-2 to TRBJ2-3; 7 junctional bases match TRBD2. What was sequenced was naive CD8+ T cells from blood, with Jurkat cell RNA spiked in. What the cell subset or site label conveys for this sample: FACS-sorted CD8+CD4-CCR7+CD45RA+ naive T cells. The CDR3 is CASSSAPGREWTDTQYF. The nucleotides are TGTGCCAGCAGCTCAGCTCCGGGGCGGGAGTGGACAGATACGCAGTATTTT.